Listed here are 9 T cell receptor beta chains from one sample, sequenced in a study of blood T cell repertoires in COVID-19. TCRdb's table, derived via immunoSEQ multiplex PCR, lists solely in-frame clones and lacks some. The top ten hold 1.4% to 1.5% of the sample, which has 350,000 to 500,000 clones, about 88% seen once. Sequenced sample: PBMCs or T cells enriched from blood (not recorded which). The receptors shown here come from a woman between 18 and 29 years old who had been exposed to COVID-19.

V usage is TRBV4-1 and J usage is TRBJ2-3; 7 nucleotides match TRBD1. This CDR3 is 17 amino acids long. Per germline, CDR1 MGHRA and CDR2 YSYEKL. V dropped 1 base and J dropped 4; count of bases not matched to a gene: 11. CDR3: CASSQGDRGGVADTQYF. In DNA form, the CDR3 reads TGCGCCAGCAGCCAAGGGGACAGAGGGGGTGTGGCAGATACGCAGTATTTT.

The rearrangement joins TRBV19 to TRBJ2-6; D may be TRBD1 (5 bases). CDR1 LNHDA and CDR2 SQIVND come from the germline V gene (reference sequence). V was shortened by 2 bases and J by 0 bases, with 11 bases between the two germline ends. The CDR3 runs to 17 residues. CDR3: CASSITARVSGANVLTF. The CDR3 DNA reads as TGTGCCAGTAGTATAACGGCCAGGGTCTCTGGGGCCAACGTCCTGACTTTC.

V and J are TRBV3-1 (or the pseudogene TRBV3-2) and TRBJ1-2; 7 bases are a match to TRBD1. Germline V lookup: CDR1 LGHDT, CDR2 YNNKEL (reference sequence). V shed 3 bases, J shed 3 bases, and the junction held 7 bases outside the gene matches. The CDR3 loop spans 15 amino acids. The CDR3 DNA is TGTGCCAGCAGCCATGAGACAGGGTTGGACTATGGCTACACCTTC. It specifies CASSHETGLDYGYTF.

This clone was detected a few times. The V and J genes are TRBV5-6 and TRBJ2-2, with TRBD1 identical over 9 bases. This CDR3 comprises 18 residues. Looked up from germline, CDR1 is SGHDT and CDR2 is YYEEEE. Germline trimming cut 0 bases from V and 6 bases from J; bases unmatched to any gene: 12. DNA for the CDR3: TGTGCCAGCAGCTTGGACCTCGCACAGGGGGCGAGGGCCGGGGAGCTGTTTTTT. It encodes CASSLDLAQGARAGELFF.

The chain joins TRBV28 to TRBJ1-5, with D possibly matching TRBD1 (6 bases). The CDR3 sequence is 15 residues long. In germline, CDR1 is MDHEN, CDR2 SYDVKM. Trimming left V 4 bases short and J 7 bases short, with 17 bases between. The CDR3 reads CASSSQGIQAQPQHF. CDR3 bases: TGTGCCAGCAGTTCACAGGGAATTCAGGCCCAGCCCCAGCATTTT.

The chain links TRBV13 to TRBJ2-7; possible D gene TRBD1, 7 bases. The CDR3 loop spans 15 amino acids. Trimming pared 3 bases from V and 1 base from J, leaving 13 bases between. The germline V gene has CDR1 PRHDT and CDR2 FYEKMQ (reference sequence). The CDR3, as DNA: TGTGCCAGCAGCTTGTTGCAGGGGGGATCCTACGAGCAGTACTTC. This sequence encodes CASSLLQGGSYEQYF.

This chain connects TRBV6-5 to TRBJ1-2, with 9 bases identical to TRBD1. The germline CDR1 and CDR2 sequences are MNHEY and SVGAGI. CDR3 size: 15 residues. V gave up 5 bases and J gave up 8 bases; unmatched junction bases: 12. The CDR3 is CASSTRDRVPSGYTF. The CDR3 bases are TGTGCCAGCAGTACCCGGGACAGGGTACCCTCGGGCTACACCTTC.

The V gene is TRBV6-5, the J gene TRBJ1-5; D call uncertain. Trimming pared 0 bases from V and 6 bases from J, leaving 3 bases between. CDR1 is MNHEY and CDR2 is SVGAGI in the germline V gene. The CDR3 is made up of 12 amino acids. The CDR3 region has the DNA TGTGCCAGCAGTTACTCCGGTCAGCCCCAGCATTTT. It yields the protein CASSYSGQPQHF.

This chain connects TRBV5-1 to TRBJ2-3; maybe TRBD2 (5 bases). The germline V gene encodes CDR1 SGHRS and CDR2 YFSETQ. V was trimmed by 0 bases and J by 3 bases, leaving 5 bases between them. The CDR3 is 13 residues long. In nucleotides, the CDR3 is TGCGCCAGCAGCTTGGGAGGGACAGATACGCAGTATTTT. Translated, it gives CASSLGGTDTQYF.